This entry is about one T cell receptor (beta chain). This sample is drawn from a study of blood T cells in healthy people across ages. Through a sample-barcoded 5' primer and a J-beta primer mix, a second PCR was run for roughly 7 to 12 cycles. TCRdb redid the calling of the 5' RACE reads with MiXCR, one entry per CDR3 protein. The repertoire includes some 1,000,000 distinct CDR3 sequences, less than 25% of them detected once, and around 0.7% sits in the top ten. Total RNA extraction produced at least 6 micrograms (per sample) for the study. This sample was shared with a second study, whose subject was T cells of mothers and their children. That work contributes: Study donors consisted of three healthy Caucasian mothers and their six children.

What was sequenced was blood. The receptor was isolated from a girl aged 2 to 10 in good health.

In nucleotides, the CDR3 is TGTGCCAGCGGAGGGGCGCGTGAGCAGTACTTC. Its protein product is CASGGAREQYF. This chain joins TRBV28 and TRBJ2-7, with a possible D match to TRBD2 (6 bases). Germline CDR1 reads MDHEN; CDR2 reads SYDVKM. The length of the CDR3 is 11 residues. The V end lost 8 bases, the J end lost 7 bases, and 12 bases lay between the germline ends.